This record looks at one TCR beta chain sequence and its context. Its antigen is not identified. The CDR3 runs 14 residues. Germline-derived CDR1 and CDR2 are GTSNPN and SVGIG (reference sequence). Trimming left V 3 bases short and J 6 bases short, with 17 bases between. Sequencing was performed with immunoSEQ multiplex PCR; in TCRdb, only in-frame clones are kept and a portion is missing. The sample yields 70,000 or so clones, 84% seen once. This sample was taken from a study of OX40 agonist ivuxolimab in advanced cancers. General observations from the study: People who partly responded at 0.1-3.0 mg/kg had some of the least clonal expansion seen. CD8+ T cells were the subset that, on average, had more expanded clones than CD4+.

Samples of blood were obtained at baseline, on cycle 4 day 1, and on cycle 7 day 1. This receptor was obtained from an adult with an advanced solid tumor such as melanoma, head and neck, liver or kidney cancer. J is TRBJ1-2 and V is TRBV30; perhaps TRBD1 as D (5 bases). The starting material was CD4+ or CD8+ T cells sorted from blood, obtained in a trial of the OX40 agonist ivuxolimab. The CDR3 nucleotides read TGTGCCTGGAGCCGAGACCCCGGGGCCCATGGCTACACCTTC. It is translated as CAWSRDPGAHGYTF.